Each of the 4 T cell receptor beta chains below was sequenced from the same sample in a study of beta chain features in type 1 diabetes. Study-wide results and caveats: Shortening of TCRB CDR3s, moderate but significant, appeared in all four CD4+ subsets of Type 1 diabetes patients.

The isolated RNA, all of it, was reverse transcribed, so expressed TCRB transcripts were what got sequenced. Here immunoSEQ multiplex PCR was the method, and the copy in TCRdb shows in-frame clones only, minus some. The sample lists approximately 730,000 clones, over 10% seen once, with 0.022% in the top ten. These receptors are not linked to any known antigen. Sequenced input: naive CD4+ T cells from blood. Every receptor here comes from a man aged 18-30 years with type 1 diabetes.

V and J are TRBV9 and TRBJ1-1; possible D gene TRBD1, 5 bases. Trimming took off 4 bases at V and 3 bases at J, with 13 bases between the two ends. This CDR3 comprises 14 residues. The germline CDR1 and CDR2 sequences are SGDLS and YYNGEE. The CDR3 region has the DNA TGTGCCAGCAGCTCCAGGGTTCGTGACACTGAAGCTTTCTTT. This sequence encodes CASSSRVRDTEAFF.

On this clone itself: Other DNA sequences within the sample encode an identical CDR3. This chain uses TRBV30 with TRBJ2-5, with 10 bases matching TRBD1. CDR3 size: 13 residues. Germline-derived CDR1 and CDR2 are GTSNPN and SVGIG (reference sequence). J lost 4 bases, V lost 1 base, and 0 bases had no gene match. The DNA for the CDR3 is TGTGCCTGGAGTGGGACAGGGGGAGAGACCCAGTACTTC. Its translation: CAWSGTGGETQYF.

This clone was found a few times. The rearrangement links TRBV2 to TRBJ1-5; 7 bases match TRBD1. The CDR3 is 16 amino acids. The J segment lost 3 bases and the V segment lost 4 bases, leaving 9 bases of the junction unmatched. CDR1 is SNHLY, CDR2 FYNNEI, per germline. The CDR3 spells CASSAFQTGNNQPQHF. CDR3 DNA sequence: TGTGCCAGCAGTGCTTTCCAGACAGGGAACAATCAGCCCCAGCATTTT.

The CDR3 DNA reads TGTGCCAGCAGCTTAAGTGAGGCCGGGGATGGCTACACCTTC. Amino acid sequence: CASSLSEAGDGYTF. The chain has TRBV7-6 and TRBJ1-2; D unresolved. This CDR3 has 14 amino acids. Trimming stripped 2 bases from V and 6 bases from J, with 13 bases between. The germline gives CDR1 SGHVS, CDR2 FNYEAQ.